These 20 T cell receptor beta chains were all obtained from the same sample, sequenced in a study of blood T cell repertoires in COVID-19. Produced via immunoSEQ multiplex PCR; TCRdb's table is partial and in-frame only. In the table there are roughly 130,000 clones, more than 75% of which are singletons. Sequencing was done on a sample of peripheral blood. These receptors all come from a man aged 50-59 years with active COVID-19.

V usage is TRBV6-1 and J usage is TRBJ1-2, with TRBD1 identical over 7 bases. The CDR3 loop spans 15 amino acids. Germline V gene lookup returns CDR1 MNHNS and CDR2 SASEGT. The V gene end was trimmed by 3 bases and the J gene end by 8 bases; junction bases not matched to a gene: 12. The CDR3 reads CASSERGRQGSGYTF. DNA of the CDR3: TGTGCCAGCAGTGAGAGGGGTAGACAGGGAAGCGGCTACACCTTC.

This clone was counted a single time. The CDR3 DNA reads as TGTGCCAGCAGCCGAGGGGGCAGGGGGAATTCACCCCTCCACTTT. Protein sequence: CASSRGGRGNSPLHF. The V gene is TRBV3-1 (or the pseudogene TRBV3-2), the J gene TRBJ1-6; 7 positions match TRBD1. Germline lookup yields CDR1 LGHDT and CDR2 YNNKEL (reference sequence). The CDR3 runs 15 residues. The V and J ends lost 4 bases and 7 bases, in that order; junction bases with no gene match: 7.

The gene calls are TRBV9 and TRBJ2-3, with a tentative D call TRBD2 (6 bases). Trimming pared 2 bases from V and 3 bases from J, leaving 7 bases between. Germline V CDR1 and CDR2: SGDLS, YYNGEE. This CDR3 is 13 amino acids long. CDR3 residues: CASSVGGTDTQYF. DNA of the CDR3: TGTGCCAGCAGCGTCGGGGGAACAGATACGCAGTATTTT.

J is TRBJ2-2 and V is TRBV7-9, with TRBD2 as a possible D gene (5 bases). The V gene lost 5 bases and the J gene lost 2 bases, with 9 bases spanning the gap. Looked up from germline, CDR1 is SEHNR and CDR2 is FQNEAQ (reference sequence). The CDR3 loop spans 14 amino acids. CDR3: CASSPGLNTGELFF. Written as DNA, the CDR3 is TGTGCCAGCAGCCCGGGGTTAAACACCGGGGAGCTGTTTTTT.

The genes are TRBV5-6 and TRBJ2-3; a possible D gene is TRBD1 (6 bases). This CDR3 has 15 amino acids. Trimming took 2 bases from V and 2 from J, leaving 12 bases between them. Germline-derived CDR1 and CDR2 are SGHDT and YYEEEE. The CDR3, as DNA: TGTGCCAGCAGCTTTTACAGGGACGTCACAGATACGCAGTATTTT. Encoded protein: CASSFYRDVTDTQYF.

This sequence joins TRBV6-5 and TRBJ2-2, with TRBD1 identical over 9 bases. The CDR3 is 13 amino acids. The germline gives CDR1 MNHEY, CDR2 SVGAGI. V shed 6 bases and J 6 bases; nucleotides not matched to a gene: 2. CDR3 residues: CASRRDRAGELFF. DNA for the CDR3: TGTGCCAGCAGACGGGACAGGGCCGGGGAGCTGTTTTTT.

This sequence joins TRBV5-1 and TRBJ1-2; a weak D match, TRBD1 (5 bases). Trimming took 4 bases from V and 8 from J, leaving 21 bases between them. Germline V CDR1 and CDR2: SGHRS, YFSETQ. CDR3 size: 15 residues. In DNA form, the CDR3 reads TGCGCCAGCAGCCCTGGTCGAACCTCAGGGCGGGGCTACACCTTC. Its translation: CASSPGRTSGRGYTF.

V and J are TRBV6-5 and TRBJ2-7, with unresolved D. The V end lost 7 bases, the J end lost 0 bases, and 10 bases lay between the germline ends. The CDR3 contains 13 residues. CDR1 MNHEY and CDR2 SVGAGI come from the germline V gene. The CDR3 sequence is CASISQSSYEQYV. CDR3 DNA sequence: TGTGCCAGCATTTCACAGAGCTCCTACGAGCAGTACGTC.

The V gene is TRBV5-4, the J gene TRBJ1-1, with a tentative D call TRBD1 (6 bases). Trimming left V 4 bases short and J 2 bases short, with 12 bases between. The CDR3 covers 14 residues. The germline V gene has CDR1 SGHNT and CDR2 YYREEE (reference sequence). Here the CDR3 reads CASSPDSANTEAFF. The CDR3 nucleotides read TGTGCCAGCAGCCCGGACAGTGCCAACACTGAAGCTTTCTTT.

V gene TRBV4-2 combines with J gene TRBJ1-3; the D gene is possibly TRBD1 (5 bases). V was clipped by 4 bases and J by 0 bases, with 16 bases between them. The germline V gene encodes CDR1 LGHNA and CDR2 YNFKEQ. The CDR3 spans 17 residues. CDR3 protein: CASSLGRGGSSGNTIYF. The CDR3 DNA is TGTGCCAGCAGCCTAGGGAGGGGAGGGAGCTCTGGAAACACCATATATTTT.

The chain is built from TRBV3-1 (or the pseudogene TRBV3-2) and TRBJ2-5; tentatively, D is TRBD2 (5 bases). This CDR3 is 17 amino acids long. Germline V CDR1 and CDR2: LGHDT, YNNKEL (reference sequence). V was shortened by 4 bases and J by 0 bases, with 18 bases between the two germline ends. The CDR3: CASSLRWSSVYQETQYF. The DNA for the CDR3 is TGTGCCAGCAGCCTGAGATGGAGTAGCGTGTACCAAGAGACCCAGTACTTC.

This clone showed up just once. This chain links TRBV18 with TRBJ1-6; no clear D gene. This CDR3 comprises 14 residues. The ends were cut back, 3 bases at V and 7 bases at J, with 10 bases in the middle. Germline CDR1 reads KGHSH; CDR2 reads LQKENI. CDR3 sequence reads: CASSPFQVNSPLHF. The DNA of the CDR3 is TGTGCCAGCTCACCGTTCCAGGTGAATTCACCCCTCCACTTT.

The chain is built from TRBV10-2 and TRBJ1-1, with no clear D. V lost 5 bases to trimming and J lost 0 bases, with 7 bases between them. The CDR3 has 13 amino acids. Per germline, CDR1 WSHSY and CDR2 SAAADI. The CDR3 DNA reads TGCGCCAGCAGTCGGGGTTTGAACACTGAAGCTTTCTTT. Amino acids: CASSRGLNTEAFF.

This clone was detected a few times. The J gene is TRBJ1-1, the V gene TRBV2, with 9 bases identical to TRBD1. The CDR3 contains 16 residues. With 5 bases clipped from V and 5 bases from J, the junction kept 12 bases outside the gene matches. Germline CDR1 is SNHLY and CDR2 is FYNNEI. In DNA, the CDR3 is TGTGCCAGCAGTCCCCGCCAATTGACAGGGGGAACTGAAGCTTTCTTT. Its protein product is CASSPRQLTGGTEAFF.

The V call is TRBV27, the J call TRBJ2-7; 7 bases fit TRBD1. Unmatched junction bases numbered 6, after V lost 7 bases and J lost 0 bases. The length of the CDR3 is 14 residues. Germline CDR1 reads MNHEY; CDR2 reads SMNVEV (reference sequence). The CDR3 spells CASIADRSSYEQYV. As DNA, the CDR3 is TGTGCCAGCATCGCGGACAGGAGCTCCTACGAGCAGTACGTC.

In its sample, this clone was seen a few times. The genes are TRBV7-6 and TRBJ2-5; 9 nucleotides line up with TRBD2. V gave up 8 bases and J gave up 1 base; unmatched junction bases: 14. Germline values: CDR1 SGHVS, CDR2 FNYEAQ. CDR3 size: 17 residues. Here the CDR3 DNA reads TGTGCCAGCGGGATCAATGGGCTAGCGGGGACCCAAGAGACCCAGTACTTC. It specifies CASGINGLAGTQETQYF.

The V gene is TRBV5-4, the J gene TRBJ2-5; D unresolved. The germline V gene has CDR1 SGHNT and CDR2 YYREEE (reference sequence). V shed 0 bases and J shed 1 base, with 7 bases lying between them. The CDR3 is made up of 14 amino acids. The CDR3 is CASSLGQFQETQYF. Here the CDR3 DNA reads TGTGCCAGCAGCTTGGGGCAGTTCCAAGAGACCCAGTACTTC.

The rearrangement joins TRBV7-9 to TRBJ1-3; no firm D call. CDR3 length: 13 amino acids. Germline V gives CDR1 SEHNR, CDR2 FQNEAQ (reference sequence). With 5 bases removed from V and 4 bases from J, the gap between germline ends came to 9 bases. The CDR3 here is CASSPYEGNTIYF. The CDR3 nucleotides read TGTGCCAGCAGCCCGTACGAGGGAAACACCATATATTTT.

The chain combines TRBV19 with TRBJ1-1; 9 bases match TRBD1. The germline CDR1 and CDR2 sequences are LNHDA and SQIVND (reference sequence). Trimming removed 9 bases from V and 3 bases from J; junction bases left unmatched: 8. The CDR3 is 14 residues long. The CDR3 nucleotides read TGTGCCAGCGTAAACAGGGGGCGGGACACTGAAGCTTTCTTT. Protein product: CASVNRGRDTEAFF.

The chain employs TRBV6-5 and TRBJ1-2; TRBD1 matches at 11 bases. Looked up from germline, CDR1 is MNHEY and CDR2 is SVGAGI. V was clipped by 7 bases and J by 8 bases; unmatched bases: 3. The CDR3 covers 12 residues. Here the CDR3 DNA reads TGTGCCAGCACCCGGGACAGGGGGGGCTACACCTTC. Translation: CASTRDRGGYTF.